This TCR beta chain appears in the sequencing data of a study of blood T cell repertoires in COVID-19. Study-wide context: Collection of acute and convalescent COVID-19 samples took place in the United States, Italy and Spain. Nucleic acid was either cDNA or gDNA, and it came from T cells, B-cell-depleted T cells, or PBMCs.

This clone was seen only once. In the authors' methods: Estimates of nucleated cell counts were drawn from the amplification of reference gene primers. Method: immunoSEQ multiplex PCR; TCRdb's copy keeps in-frame clones and lacks some. V, J and clone size are those of that table, while D and trimming were read from the DNA. The table includes fewer than 80,000 clones, 65% to 90% detected once. Seattle's cohort entered during active infection and was followed longitudinally. This receptor was taken from an elderly man with COVID-19, enrolled during active disease. The sequenced material came from peripheral blood.

CDR3 residues: CASSSSTGPYNSPLHF. The CDR3 DNA is TGTGCCAGCAGCTCCTCGACAGGCCCTTATAATTCACCCCTCCACTTT. The chain has TRBV11-2 and TRBJ1-6, with a possible D match to TRBD1 (6 bases). The ends were cut back, 4 bases at V and 4 bases at J, with 14 bases in the middle. Germline V lookup: CDR1 SGHAT, CDR2 FQNNGV. CDR3 size: 16 residues.